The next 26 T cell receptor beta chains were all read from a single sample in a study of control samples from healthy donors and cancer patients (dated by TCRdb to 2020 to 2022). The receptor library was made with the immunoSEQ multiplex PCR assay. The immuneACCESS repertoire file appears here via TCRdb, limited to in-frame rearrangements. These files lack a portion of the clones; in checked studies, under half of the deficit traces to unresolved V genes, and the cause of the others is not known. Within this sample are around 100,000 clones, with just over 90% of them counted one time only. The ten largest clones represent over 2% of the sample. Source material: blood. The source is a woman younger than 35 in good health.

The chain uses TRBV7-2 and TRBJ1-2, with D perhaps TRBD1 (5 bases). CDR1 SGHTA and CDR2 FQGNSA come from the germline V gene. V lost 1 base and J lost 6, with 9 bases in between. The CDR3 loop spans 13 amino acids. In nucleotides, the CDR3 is TGTGCCAGCAGCTTAGGAGGGGCGGATGGCTACACCTTC. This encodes CASSLGGADGYTF.

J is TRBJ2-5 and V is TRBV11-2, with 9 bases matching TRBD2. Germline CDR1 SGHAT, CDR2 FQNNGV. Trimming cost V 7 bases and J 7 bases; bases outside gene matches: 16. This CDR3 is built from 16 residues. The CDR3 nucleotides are TGTGCCAGCACACCTCAATCGGCGGGGGGGCGTGGGACCCAGTACTTC. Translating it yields CASTPQSAGGRGTQYF.

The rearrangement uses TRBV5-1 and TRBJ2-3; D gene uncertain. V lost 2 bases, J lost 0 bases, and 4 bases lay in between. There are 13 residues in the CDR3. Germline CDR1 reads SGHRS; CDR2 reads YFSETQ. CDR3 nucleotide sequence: TGCGCCAGCAGCTTCTCCAGCACAGATACGCAGTATTTT. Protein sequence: CASSFSSTDTQYF.

The CDR3 is CASRNRGDDEQYF. CDR3 nucleotide sequence: TGCGCCAGCAGGAACAGGGGGGATGACGAGCAGTACTTC. The rearrangement joins TRBV5-1 to TRBJ2-7; 8 nucleotides match TRBD1. Germline V gene data show CDR1 as SGHRS and CDR2 as YFSETQ. This CDR3 is built from 13 residues. The V and J ends lost 5 bases and 5 bases, in that order; junction bases with no gene match: 6.

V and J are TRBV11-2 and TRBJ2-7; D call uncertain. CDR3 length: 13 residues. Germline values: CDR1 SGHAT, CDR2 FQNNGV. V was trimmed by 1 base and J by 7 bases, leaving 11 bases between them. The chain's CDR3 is CASSLGHLIEQYF. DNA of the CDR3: TGTGCCAGCAGCTTAGGTCACCTTATAGAGCAGTACTTC.

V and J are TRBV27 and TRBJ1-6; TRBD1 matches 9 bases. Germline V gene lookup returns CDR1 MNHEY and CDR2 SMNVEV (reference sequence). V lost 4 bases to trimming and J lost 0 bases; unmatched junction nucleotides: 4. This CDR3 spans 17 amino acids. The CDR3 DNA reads TGTGCCAGCAGTTCCCGGACAGGGGCCTCCTATAATTCACCCCTCCACTTT. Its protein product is CASSSRTGASYNSPLHF.

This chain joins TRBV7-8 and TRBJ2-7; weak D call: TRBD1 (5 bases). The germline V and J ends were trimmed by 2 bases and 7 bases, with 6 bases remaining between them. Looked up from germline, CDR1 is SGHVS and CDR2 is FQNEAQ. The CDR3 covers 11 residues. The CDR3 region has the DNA TGTGCCAGCAGCTTATACAGGGAGCAGTACTTC. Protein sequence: CASSLYREQYF.

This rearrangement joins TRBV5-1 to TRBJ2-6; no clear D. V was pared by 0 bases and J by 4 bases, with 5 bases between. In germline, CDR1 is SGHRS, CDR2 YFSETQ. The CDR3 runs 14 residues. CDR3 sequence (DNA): TGCGCCAGCAGCTTGGAACTAGGGGCCAACGTCCTGACTTTC. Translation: CASSLELGANVLTF.

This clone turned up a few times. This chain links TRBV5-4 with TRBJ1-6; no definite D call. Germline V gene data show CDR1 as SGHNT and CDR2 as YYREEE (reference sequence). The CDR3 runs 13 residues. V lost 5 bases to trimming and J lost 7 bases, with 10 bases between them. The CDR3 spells CASRLDGNSPLHF. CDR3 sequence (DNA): TGTGCCAGCAGGCTTGACGGAAATTCACCCCTCCACTTT.

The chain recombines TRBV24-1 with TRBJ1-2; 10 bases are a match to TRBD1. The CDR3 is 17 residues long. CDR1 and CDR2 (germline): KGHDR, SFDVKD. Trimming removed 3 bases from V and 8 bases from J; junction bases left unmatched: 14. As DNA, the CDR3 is TGTGCCACCAGTGATCCTCAGTCCGGGACAGGGGTGGACGGCTACACCTTC. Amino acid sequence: CATSDPQSGTGVDGYTF.

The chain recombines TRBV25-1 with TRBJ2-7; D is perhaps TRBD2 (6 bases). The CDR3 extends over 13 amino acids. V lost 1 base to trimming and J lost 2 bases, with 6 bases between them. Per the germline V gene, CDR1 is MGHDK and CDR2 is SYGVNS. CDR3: CASSESGAYEQYF. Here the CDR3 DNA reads TGTGCCAGCAGTGAATCGGGGGCCTACGAGCAGTACTTC.

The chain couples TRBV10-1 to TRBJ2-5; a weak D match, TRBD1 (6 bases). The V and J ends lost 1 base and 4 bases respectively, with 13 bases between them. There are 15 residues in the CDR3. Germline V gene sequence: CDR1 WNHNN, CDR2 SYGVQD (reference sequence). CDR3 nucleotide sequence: TGCGCCAGCAGTGAGTTTCAAGGGGGAAGAGAGACCCAGTACTTC. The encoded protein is CASSEFQGGRETQYF.

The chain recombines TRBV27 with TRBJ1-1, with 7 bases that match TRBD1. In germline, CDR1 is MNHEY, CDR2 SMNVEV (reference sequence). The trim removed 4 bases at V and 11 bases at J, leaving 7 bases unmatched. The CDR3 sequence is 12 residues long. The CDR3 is CASSSHRGTAFF. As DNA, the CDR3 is TGTGCCAGCAGTTCCCACAGGGGAACGGCTTTCTTT.

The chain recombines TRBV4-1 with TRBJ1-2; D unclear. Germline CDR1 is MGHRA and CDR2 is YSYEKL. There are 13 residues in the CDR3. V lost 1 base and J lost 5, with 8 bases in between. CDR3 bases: TGCGCCAGCAGCCAAGGCGCGACTTATGGCTACACCTTC. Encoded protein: CASSQGATYGYTF.

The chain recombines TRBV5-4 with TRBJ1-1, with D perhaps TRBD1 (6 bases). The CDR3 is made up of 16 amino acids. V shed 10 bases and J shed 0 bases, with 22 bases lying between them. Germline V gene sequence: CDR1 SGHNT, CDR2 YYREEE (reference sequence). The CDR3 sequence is CAGRTGGVGMNTEAFF. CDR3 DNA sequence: TGTGCCGGACGGACTGGGGGCGTCGGGATGAACACTGAAGCTTTCTTT.

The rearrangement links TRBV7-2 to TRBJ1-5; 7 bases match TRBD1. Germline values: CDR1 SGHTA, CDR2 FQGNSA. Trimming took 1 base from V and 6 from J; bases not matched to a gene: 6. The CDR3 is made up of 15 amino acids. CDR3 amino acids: CASSLGWRGPQPQHF. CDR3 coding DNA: TGTGCCAGCAGCTTAGGTTGGAGGGGGCCTCAGCCCCAGCATTTT.

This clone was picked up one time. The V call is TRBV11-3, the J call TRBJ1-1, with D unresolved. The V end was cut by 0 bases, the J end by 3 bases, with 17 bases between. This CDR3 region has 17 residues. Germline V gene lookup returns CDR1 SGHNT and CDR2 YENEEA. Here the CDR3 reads CASSLDRGGRGYTEAFF. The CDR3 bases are TGTGCCAGCAGCTTAGATCGGGGAGGTCGTGGGTACACTGAAGCTTTCTTT.

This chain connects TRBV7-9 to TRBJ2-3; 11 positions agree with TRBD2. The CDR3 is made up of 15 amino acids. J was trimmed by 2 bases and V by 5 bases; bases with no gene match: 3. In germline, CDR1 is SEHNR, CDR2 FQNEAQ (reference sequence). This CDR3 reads CASSQTSGVTDTQYF. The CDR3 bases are TGTGCCAGCAGCCAGACTAGCGGGGTCACAGATACGCAGTATTTT.

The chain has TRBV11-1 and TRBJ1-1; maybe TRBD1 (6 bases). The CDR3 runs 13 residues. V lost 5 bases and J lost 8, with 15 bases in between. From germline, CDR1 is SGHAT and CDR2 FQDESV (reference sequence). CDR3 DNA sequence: TGTGCCAGCAGCCCCCGGGACACCAGAGAAGCTTTCTTT. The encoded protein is CASSPRDTREAFF.

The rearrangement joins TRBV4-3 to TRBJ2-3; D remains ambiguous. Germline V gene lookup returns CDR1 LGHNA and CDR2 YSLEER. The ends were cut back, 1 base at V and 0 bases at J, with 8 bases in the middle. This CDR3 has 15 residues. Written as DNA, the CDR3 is TGCGCCAGCAGCCAAGGGGCGCGAAGCACAGATACGCAGTATTTT. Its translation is CASSQGARSTDTQYF.

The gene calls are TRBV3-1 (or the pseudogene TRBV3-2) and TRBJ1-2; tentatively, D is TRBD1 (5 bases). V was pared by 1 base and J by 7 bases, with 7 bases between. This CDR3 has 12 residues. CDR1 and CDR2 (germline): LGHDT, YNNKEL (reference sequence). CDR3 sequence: CASSQGGVGYTF. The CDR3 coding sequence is TGTGCCAGCAGCCAAGGAGGGGTTGGCTACACCTTC.

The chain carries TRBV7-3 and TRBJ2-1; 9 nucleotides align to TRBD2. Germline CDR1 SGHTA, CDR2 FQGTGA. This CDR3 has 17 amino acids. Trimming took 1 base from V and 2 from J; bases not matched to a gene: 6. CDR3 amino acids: CASSLNPSSGTYNEQFF. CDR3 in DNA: TGTGCCAGCAGCTTAAACCCCTCTAGCGGGACCTACAATGAGCAGTTCTTC.

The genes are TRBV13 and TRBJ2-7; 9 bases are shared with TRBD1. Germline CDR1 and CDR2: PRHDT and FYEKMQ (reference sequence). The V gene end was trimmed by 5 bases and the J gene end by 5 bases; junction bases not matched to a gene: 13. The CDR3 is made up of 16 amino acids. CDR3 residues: CASSPRSGTGRNEQYF. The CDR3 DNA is TGTGCCAGCAGCCCACGCTCCGGGACAGGGCGCAACGAGCAGTACTTC.

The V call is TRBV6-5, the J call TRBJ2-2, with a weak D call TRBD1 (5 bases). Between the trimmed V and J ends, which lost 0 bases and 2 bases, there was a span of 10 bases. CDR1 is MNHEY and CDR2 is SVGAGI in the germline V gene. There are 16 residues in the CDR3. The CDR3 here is CASSYSVGANTGELFF. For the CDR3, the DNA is TGTGCCAGCAGTTACTCGGTTGGGGCAAACACCGGGGAGCTGTTTTTT.

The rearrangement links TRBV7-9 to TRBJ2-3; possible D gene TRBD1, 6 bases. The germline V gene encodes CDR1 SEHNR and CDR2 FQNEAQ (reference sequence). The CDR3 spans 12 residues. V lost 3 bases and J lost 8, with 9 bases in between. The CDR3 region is CASSFVQGTQYF. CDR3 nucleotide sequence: TGTGCCAGCAGCTTCGTACAGGGTACGCAGTATTTT. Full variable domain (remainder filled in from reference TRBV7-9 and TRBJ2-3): DTGVSQNPRHKITKRGQNVTFRCDPISEHNRLYWYRQTLGQGPEFLTYFQNEAQLEKSRLLSDRFSAERPKGSFSTLEIQRTEQGDSAMYLCASSFVQGTQYFGPGTRLTVL.

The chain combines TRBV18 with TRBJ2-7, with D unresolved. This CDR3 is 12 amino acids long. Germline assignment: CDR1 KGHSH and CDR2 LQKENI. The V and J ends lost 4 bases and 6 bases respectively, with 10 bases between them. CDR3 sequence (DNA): TGTGCCAGCTCACTCGGCGGTGGCGAGCAGTACTTC. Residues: CASSLGGGEQYF.